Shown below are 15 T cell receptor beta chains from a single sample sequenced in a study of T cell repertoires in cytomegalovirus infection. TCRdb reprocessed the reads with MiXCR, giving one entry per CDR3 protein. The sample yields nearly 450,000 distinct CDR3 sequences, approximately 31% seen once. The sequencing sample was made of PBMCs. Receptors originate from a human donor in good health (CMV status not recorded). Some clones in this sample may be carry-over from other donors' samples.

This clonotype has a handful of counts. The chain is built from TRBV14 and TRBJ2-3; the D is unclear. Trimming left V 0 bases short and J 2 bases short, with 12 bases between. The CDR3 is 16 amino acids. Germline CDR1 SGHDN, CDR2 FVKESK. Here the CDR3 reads CASSQDGKGLTDTQYF. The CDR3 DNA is TGTGCCAGCAGCCAAGATGGGAAGGGCCTCACAGATACGCAGTATTTT.

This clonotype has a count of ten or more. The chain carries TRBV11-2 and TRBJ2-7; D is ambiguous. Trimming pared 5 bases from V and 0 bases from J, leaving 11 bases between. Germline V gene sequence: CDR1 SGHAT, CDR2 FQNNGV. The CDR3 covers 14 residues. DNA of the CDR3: TGTGCCAGCAGCGCCCCCGGGCCCTCCTACGAGCAGTACTTC. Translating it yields CASSAPGPSYEQYF.

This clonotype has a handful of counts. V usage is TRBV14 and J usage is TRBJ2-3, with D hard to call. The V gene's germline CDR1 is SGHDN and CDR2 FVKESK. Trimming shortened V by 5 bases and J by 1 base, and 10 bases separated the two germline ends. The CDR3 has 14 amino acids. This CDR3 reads CASSALGGTDTQYF. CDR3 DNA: TGTGCCAGCAGCGCCCTTGGGGGCACAGATACGCAGTATTTT.

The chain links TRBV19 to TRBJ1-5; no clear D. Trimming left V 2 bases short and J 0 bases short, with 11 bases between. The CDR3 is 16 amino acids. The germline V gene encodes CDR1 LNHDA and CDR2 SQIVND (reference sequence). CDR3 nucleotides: TGTGCCAGTAGTATAAAAGGGCGGTTTAGCAATCAGCCCCAGCATTTT. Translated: CASSIKGRFSNQPQHF.

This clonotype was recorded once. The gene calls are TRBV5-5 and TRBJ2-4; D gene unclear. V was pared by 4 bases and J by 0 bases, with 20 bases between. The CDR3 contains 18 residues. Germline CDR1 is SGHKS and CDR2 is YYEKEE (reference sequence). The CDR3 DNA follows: TGTGCCAGCAGCATTACGGGCAGGCCATGGGGAGCCAAAAACATTCAGTACTTC. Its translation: CASSITGRPWGAKNIQYF.

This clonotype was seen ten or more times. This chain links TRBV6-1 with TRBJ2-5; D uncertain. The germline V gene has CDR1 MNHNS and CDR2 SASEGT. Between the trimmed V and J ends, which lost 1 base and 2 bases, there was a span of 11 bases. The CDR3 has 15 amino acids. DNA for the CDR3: TGTGCCAGCAGTGAAGAGGCGACCGAGCAAGAGACCCAGTACTTC. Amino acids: CASSEEATEQETQYF.

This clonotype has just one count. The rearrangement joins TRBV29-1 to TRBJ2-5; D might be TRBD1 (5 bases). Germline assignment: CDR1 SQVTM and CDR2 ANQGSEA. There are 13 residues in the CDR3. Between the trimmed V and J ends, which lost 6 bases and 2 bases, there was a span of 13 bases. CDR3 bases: TGCAGCGTAAGTCGGACAACTCAAGAGACCCAGTACTTC. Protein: CSVSRTTQETQYF.

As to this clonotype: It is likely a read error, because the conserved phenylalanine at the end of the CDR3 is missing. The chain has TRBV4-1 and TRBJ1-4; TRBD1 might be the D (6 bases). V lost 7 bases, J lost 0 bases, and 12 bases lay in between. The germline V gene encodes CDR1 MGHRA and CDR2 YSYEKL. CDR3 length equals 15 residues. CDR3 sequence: CASTGVLATNEKLFL. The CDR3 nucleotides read TGCGCCAGCACAGGGGTTCTTGCAACTAATGAAAAACTGTTTTTG.

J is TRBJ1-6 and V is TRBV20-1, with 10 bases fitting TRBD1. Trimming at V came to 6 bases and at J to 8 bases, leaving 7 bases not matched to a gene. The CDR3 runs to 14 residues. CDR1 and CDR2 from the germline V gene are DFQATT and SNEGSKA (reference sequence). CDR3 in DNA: TGCAGTGCAGCCCGGGACAGGGGTTATTCACCCCTCCACTTT. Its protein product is CSAARDRGYSPLHF.

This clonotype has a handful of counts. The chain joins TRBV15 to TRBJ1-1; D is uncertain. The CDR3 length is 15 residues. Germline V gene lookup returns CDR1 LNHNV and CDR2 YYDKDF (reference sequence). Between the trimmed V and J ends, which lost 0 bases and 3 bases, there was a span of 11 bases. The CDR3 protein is CATSRERTGYTEAFF. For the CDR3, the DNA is TGTGCCACCAGCAGAGAGCGGACGGGGTACACTGAAGCTTTCTTT.

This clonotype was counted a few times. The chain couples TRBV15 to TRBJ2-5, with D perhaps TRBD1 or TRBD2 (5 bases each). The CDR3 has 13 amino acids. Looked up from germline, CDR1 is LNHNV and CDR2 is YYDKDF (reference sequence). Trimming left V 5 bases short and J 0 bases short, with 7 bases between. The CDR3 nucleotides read TGTGCCACCAGCTGGGGGTACCAAGAGACCCAGTACTTC. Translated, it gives CATSWGYQETQYF. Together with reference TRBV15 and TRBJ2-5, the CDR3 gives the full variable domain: DAMVIQNPRYQVTQFGKPVTLSCSQTLNHNVMYWYQQKSSQAPKLLFHYYDKDFNNEADTPDNFQSRRPNTSFCFLDIRSPGLGDTAMYLCATSWGYQETQYFGPGTRLLVL.

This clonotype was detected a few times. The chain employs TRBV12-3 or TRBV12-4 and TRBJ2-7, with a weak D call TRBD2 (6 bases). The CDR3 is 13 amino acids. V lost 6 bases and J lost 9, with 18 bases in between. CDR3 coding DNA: TGTGCCAGCAGCGCGGGACTTTCTACGGGGCAGTACTTC. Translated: CASSAGLSTGQYF.

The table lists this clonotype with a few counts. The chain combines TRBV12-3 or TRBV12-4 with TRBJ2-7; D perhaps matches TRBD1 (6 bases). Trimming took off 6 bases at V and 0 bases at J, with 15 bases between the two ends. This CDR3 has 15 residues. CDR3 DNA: TGTGCCAGCAGCCAGGGGACCGAGAGCTCCTACGAGCAGTACTTC. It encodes CASSQGTESSYEQYF.

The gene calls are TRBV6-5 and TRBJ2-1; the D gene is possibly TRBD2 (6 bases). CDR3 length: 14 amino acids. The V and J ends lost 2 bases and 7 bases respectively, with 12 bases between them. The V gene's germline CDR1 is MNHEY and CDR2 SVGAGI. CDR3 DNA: TGTGCCAGCAGTTACGGGGCGCGGGGAAATGAGCAGTTCTTC. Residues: CASSYGARGNEQFF.

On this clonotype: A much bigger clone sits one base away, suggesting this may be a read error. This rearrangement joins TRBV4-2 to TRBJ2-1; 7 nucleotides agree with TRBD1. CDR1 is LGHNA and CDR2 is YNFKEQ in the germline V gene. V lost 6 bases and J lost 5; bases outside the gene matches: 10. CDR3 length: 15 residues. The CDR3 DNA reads TGTGCCAGCAGACAACAGGGGTCGGTCAACAATGAGCAGTTCTTC. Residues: CASRQQGSVNNEQFF.